The T cell receptor beta chain under discussion was sequenced for a study of beta chain features in type 1 diabetes. Study context: Age, gender and cell yields were alike across patients and healthy donors.

Per the germline V gene, CDR1 is SQVTM and CDR2 is ANQGSEA. V dropped 5 bases and J dropped 3 bases, with 12 bases sitting between them. CDR3 length equals 13 residues. Expressed TCRB transcripts were sequenced after all isolated RNA was converted to cDNA. TCRdb's copy holds only in-frame clones and misses some; the assay was immunoSEQ multiplex PCR. The sample comprises some 220,000 clones, roughly a tenth of which are singletons, and 1% to 1.5% rests with the top ten. Whole-study findings and limits: VDJ junctions sequenced from type 1 diabetes patients showed fewer insertions and more deletions.

This clone came up a few times. Its antigen is not known. This sequence originates from a man younger than 35 in good health. V usage is TRBV29-1 and J usage is TRBJ2-3; D might be TRBD2 (5 bases). Sequencing was done on a sample of central memory CD4+ T cells from blood. This CDR3 reads CSVRGKLTDTQYF. In nucleotides, the CDR3 is TGCAGCGTTCGAGGGAAACTAACAGATACGCAGTATTTT.